The 23 T cell receptor beta chains presented below share a single source sample, sequenced in a study of CD4 T cells in relation to SARS-CoV-2 and coronaviruses. No antigen is known for these receptors. The unexposed donors gave CD4+ T cells in 2011-2018, prior to COVID-19. CD4+ T cells were isolated from the cells after around eleven days of culture. Sequenced by immunoSEQ multiplex PCR; TCRdb stores in-frame clones only, minus some. The sample consists of 15,000 to 20,000 clones, around 78% of them appearing once. Sequenced input: CD4+ T cells from PBMCs, cultured in vitro. These receptor sequences come from a human donor in good health.

The chain couples TRBV3-1 (or the pseudogene TRBV3-2) to TRBJ2-5; D is unclear. This CDR3 comprises 14 residues. Germline CDR1 is LGHDT and CDR2 is YNNKEL (reference sequence). The germline V and J ends were trimmed by 0 bases and 5 bases, with 10 bases remaining between them. CDR3 in DNA: TGTGCCAGCAGCCAAGATGTAAGGTCGGAGACCCAGTACTTC. This codes for CASSQDVRSETQYF.

Only a few counts were recorded for this clone. The J gene is TRBJ1-1, the V gene TRBV7-9; D uncertain. Looked up from germline, CDR1 is SEHNR and CDR2 is FQNEAQ (reference sequence). The V gene lost 4 bases and the J gene lost 0 bases, with 9 bases spanning the gap. This CDR3 is built from 14 residues. CDR3 nucleotides: TGTGCCAGCAGCTCGAAGGCCGTGAACACTGAAGCTTTCTTT. Its protein product is CASSSKAVNTEAFF.

This clone appeared once. The chain recombines TRBV5-1 with TRBJ1-1; 7 bases agree with TRBD1. Trimming took 2 bases from V and 6 from J; bases not matched to a gene: 7. Germline V gives CDR1 SGHRS, CDR2 YFSETQ. This CDR3 region has 14 residues. The CDR3 DNA sequence: TGCGCCAGCAGCTTAGTCCAGGGGGGGGCTGAAGCTTTCTTT. Its protein is CASSLVQGGAEAFF.

The CDR3 sequence is CSASPLAGAASWEQYF. CDR3 nucleotides: TGCAGTGCTAGTCCCCTCGCAGGGGCAGCCTCGTGGGAGCAGTACTTC. This chain uses TRBV20-1 with TRBJ2-7; D may be TRBD1 (6 bases). The germline gives CDR1 DFQATT, CDR2 SNEGSKA (reference sequence). The ends were cut back, 3 bases at V and 7 bases at J, with 25 bases in the middle. CDR3 size: 16 residues.

The CDR3 nucleotides read TGTGCCAGTAGTATTGAACGCACGCAGTATTTT. Residues: CASSIERTQYF. The chain is built from TRBV19 and TRBJ2-3; D uncertain. V was trimmed by 3 bases and J by 9 bases, leaving 7 bases between them. CDR1 is LNHDA and CDR2 is SQIVND in the germline V gene (reference sequence). This CDR3 region has 11 residues.

The table lists this clone with a few counts. This chain uses TRBV2 with TRBJ1-3, with a tentative D call TRBD1 (5 bases). Per germline, CDR1 SNHLY and CDR2 FYNNEI. CDR3 size: 15 residues. The V gene lost 7 bases and the J gene lost 1 base, with 14 bases spanning the gap. Here the CDR3 reads CASTANTGSGNTIYF. DNA of the CDR3: TGTGCCAGCACTGCCAATACAGGTTCTGGAAACACCATATATTTT.

The chain couples TRBV6-2 or TRBV6-3 to TRBJ1-2, with no clear D. CDR3 length: 12 residues. The V gene lost 2 bases and the J gene lost 8 bases, with 9 bases spanning the gap. CDR1 and CDR2 (germline): MNHEY, SVGEGT. The CDR3 protein is CASSYGLRGYTF. CDR3 DNA sequence: TGTGCCAGCAGTTACGGTCTGCGGGGCTACACCTTC.

This clone was picked up one time. The chain recombines TRBV6-5 with TRBJ1-1, with TRBD1 as a possible D gene (6 bases). The germline gives CDR1 MNHEY, CDR2 SVGAGI. Trimming left V 8 bases short and J 10 bases short, with 20 bases between. The CDR3 runs 13 residues. The CDR3 sequence: CASGTTGPFVAFF. CDR3 bases: TGTGCCAGCGGGACGACAGGCCCTTTTGTAGCTTTCTTT.

V gene TRBV7-3 combines with J gene TRBJ1-1, with D perhaps TRBD1 (5 bases). Trimming removed 5 bases at V and 4 bases at J, with 11 bases between. This CDR3 comprises 13 residues. Germline V gives CDR1 SGHTA, CDR2 FQGTGA. CDR3 amino acids: CASSPGRGTEAFF. The CDR3 DNA follows: TGTGCCAGCAGCCCCGGGAGGGGCACTGAAGCTTTCTTT.

The gene calls are TRBV7-8 and TRBJ1-1; 8 nucleotides match TRBD1. CDR1 and CDR2 (germline): SGHVS, FQNEAQ. This CDR3 is 13 amino acids long. After removal of 5 bases from V and 1 base from J, the junction contained 0 bases not matched to a gene. In DNA form, the CDR3 reads TGTGCCAGCAGCCAGGGGGCGAACACTGAAGCTTTCTTT. As protein: CASSQGANTEAFF.

The V and J genes are TRBV5-5 and TRBJ2-1, with 7 bases identical to TRBD1. The CDR3 is made up of 15 amino acids. Germline V gene sequence: CDR1 SGHKS, CDR2 YYEKEE (reference sequence). J was trimmed by 0 bases and V by 4 bases; bases with no gene match: 4. The CDR3 spells CASSIRDSSYNEQFF. The CDR3, as DNA: TGTGCCAGCAGCATCAGGGACAGCTCCTACAATGAGCAGTTCTTC.

V is TRBV5-1 and J is TRBJ2-5; D perhaps matches TRBD1 (5 bases). The CDR3 has 15 amino acids. Germline V gene lookup returns CDR1 SGHRS and CDR2 YFSETQ. V was pared by 1 base and J by 5 bases, with 15 bases between. In DNA form, the CDR3 reads TGCGCCAGCAGCTTGTCAAGGGGATCAGGGGAGACCCAGTACTTC. Amino acid sequence: CASSLSRGSGETQYF.

The chain uses TRBV7-3 and TRBJ1-1; D remains unclear. The CDR3 consists of 13 residues. The V end lost 4 bases, the J end lost 4 bases, and 10 bases lay between the germline ends. Germline V gene lookup returns CDR1 SGHTA and CDR2 FQGTGA. CDR3 protein: CASSSAGGTEAFF. DNA of the CDR3: TGTGCCAGCAGCTCCGCGGGAGGCACTGAAGCTTTCTTT.

The V call is TRBV15, the J call TRBJ2-7; 12 bases are shared with TRBD2. The CDR3 contains 18 residues. CDR1 and CDR2 (germline): LNHNV, YYDKDF (reference sequence). With V trimmed by 1 base and J by 6 bases, 13 bases remained unmatched. The CDR3 is CATSRGGLAGSSGSEQYF. The CDR3 coding sequence is TGTGCCACCAGCAGAGGAGGACTAGCGGGATCTTCGGGGTCCGAGCAGTACTTC.

The gene calls are TRBV10-3 and TRBJ2-5, with 8 bases lining up with TRBD1. Germline lookup yields CDR1 ENHRY and CDR2 SYGVKD. The length of the CDR3 is 15 residues. The ends lost 5 bases at V and 4 bases at J; junction bases unmatched: 9. CDR3 sequence reads: CAISQGNTGGETQYF. The CDR3 DNA reads TGTGCCATCAGTCAGGGAAATACAGGGGGAGAGACCCAGTACTTC.

J is TRBJ2-5 and V is TRBV5-1; 7 bases are shared with TRBD1. The CDR3 is made up of 16 amino acids. Germline CDR1 is SGHRS and CDR2 is YFSETQ. Unmatched junction bases numbered 10, after V lost 3 bases and J lost 2 bases. The CDR3 coding sequence is TGCGCCAGCAGCTCCGCGGACAGGATCGGACAAGAGACCCAGTACTTC. Protein sequence: CASSSADRIGQETQYF.

The chain recombines TRBV19 with TRBJ2-1; 8 bases fit TRBD2. The CDR3 contains 17 residues. Looked up from germline, CDR1 is LNHDA and CDR2 is SQIVND (reference sequence). V trimming: 5 bases; J trimming: 4 bases; junction bases outside the gene matches: 13. The CDR3 region has the DNA TGTGCCAGTAGTTATCGTAGAGCGGGAGATTTTTACAATGAGCAGTTCTTC. Translation gives CASSYRRAGDFYNEQFF.

This sequence joins TRBV7-8 and TRBJ2-7, with 10 bases fitting TRBD2. This CDR3 spans 17 amino acids. The J segment lost 0 bases and the V segment lost 5 bases, leaving 10 bases of the junction unmatched. The germline CDR1 and CDR2 sequences are SGHVS and FQNEAQ. The CDR3 nucleotides are TGTGCCAGCAGCCCCCCGGGACTAGCGAGAAGCTCCTACGAGCAGTACTTC. Translated, it gives CASSPPGLARSSYEQYF.

This clone was recorded once. The gene calls are TRBV10-3 and TRBJ1-3, with D maybe TRBD1 (6 bases). The CDR3 has 12 amino acids. CDR1 is ENHRY, CDR2 SYGVKD, per germline. Between the trimmed V and J ends, which lost 11 bases and 1 base, there was a span of 9 bases. CDR3 coding DNA: TGTGCCTCACAGGGTTCTGGAAACACCATATATTTT. It yields the protein CASQGSGNTIYF.

The chain combines TRBV27 with TRBJ2-4; D is ambiguous. This CDR3 is 15 amino acids long. Germline loops: CDR1 MNHEY, CDR2 SMNVEV (reference sequence). Trimming took 5 bases from V and 0 from J, leaving 11 bases between them. CDR3 sequence reads: CASSPWTLAKNIQYF. Written as DNA, the CDR3 is TGTGCCAGCAGTCCTTGGACCTTAGCCAAAAACATTCAGTACTTC.

This clone has a handful of counts. J is TRBJ2-5 and V is TRBV6-6; no definite D call. The CDR3 covers 13 residues. V gave up 0 bases and J gave up 5 bases, with 7 bases separating them. In germline, CDR1 is MNHNY, CDR2 SVGAGI (reference sequence). The CDR3 coding sequence is TGTGCCAGCAGTTACTCGGCTCAGGAGACCCAGTACTTC. Translating it yields CASSYSAQETQYF.

The genes are TRBV28 and TRBJ1-2; no clear D gene. The CDR3 has 12 amino acids. Germline CDR1 MDHEN, CDR2 SYDVKM. Trimming stripped 8 bases from V and 4 bases from J, with 11 bases between. The CDR3 region has the DNA TGTGCCAGCGGGAGCACCACCTATGGCTACACCTTC. It encodes CASGSTTYGYTF.

This chain links TRBV5-5 with TRBJ2-5; TRBD2 matches 7 bases. V lost 2 bases, J lost 5 bases, and 6 bases stayed unmatched. CDR3 size: 14 residues. CDR1 is SGHKS and CDR2 is YYEKEE in the germline V gene (reference sequence). For the CDR3, the DNA is TGTGCCAGCAGCTTTGGACCCGGGGGGGAGACCCAGTACTTC. Translation: CASSFGPGGETQYF.